This note documents a single T cell receptor (beta chain) sequence. Its target is unknown. RNA extraction was followed by reverse transcription into cDNA, which acted as the sequencing template. Repertoires were generated with immunoSEQ multiplex PCR, while TCRdb's copy carries only in-frame clones and drops some. The sample includes about 110,000 clones, under 60% seen only once; the top ten take around 23%. Germline assignment: CDR1 PRHDT and CDR2 FYEKMQ (reference sequence). The CDR3 sequence is 13 residues long. V dropped 3 bases and J dropped 11 bases, with 13 bases sitting between them. The sample comes from a study of CD8+ T cells in alopecia areata. Study-level findings and limits: Clonality was higher in lesional than normal scalp, especially in alopecia totalis/universalis.

Sequencing was performed on NKG2D-low CD8+ T cells sorted from blood. The TCR sequence derives from a human donor with alopecia areata. This chain links TRBV13 with TRBJ1-4; TRBD1 might be the D (5 bases). The DNA for the CDR3 is TGTGCCAGCAGCTTGGGACGGGAGAGGAAACTGTTTTTT. Amino acids: CASSLGRERKLFF.